The 6 T cell receptor beta chains below all came from one sample that was sequenced in a study of T cells in Graves' hyperthyroidism and ophthalmopathy. The TCR beta CDR3 regions underwent amplification using RNA transcripts as the source. In the first-round RT-PCR of the TCR CDR3, the HTBI primer set was used. One entry per CDR3 protein, called by TCRdb with MiXCR from the multiplex PCR reads. The sample includes under 750,000 distinct CDR3 sequences, around 19% seen only once; the top ten take approximately 15%. Sequences were obtained from blood. The receptors come from a woman in her fifties or sixties with Graves' hyperthyroidism that later progressed to Graves' ophthalmopathy.

This clonotype has just a few counts. A much bigger clone sits one base away, suggesting this may be a read error. The V and J genes are TRBV2 and TRBJ2-2, with TRBD2 identical over 8 bases. The V segment lost 3 bases and the J segment 9 bases; nucleotides outside the gene matches: 3. Germline CDR1 SNHLY, CDR2 FYNNEI. This CDR3 spans 13 amino acids. The CDR3 loop is CASSERGVRELFF. The CDR3 coding sequence is TGTGCCAGCAGTGAGCGGGGGGTCCGGGAGCTGTTTTTT. Filled out from reference TRBV2 and TRBJ2-2, the complete variable domain reads EPEVTQTPSHQVTQMGQEVILRCVPISNHLYFYWYRQILGQKVEFLVSFYNNEISEKSEIFDDQFSVERPDGSNFTLKIRSTKLEDSAMYFCASSERGVRELFFGEGSRLTVL.

This rearrangement joins TRBV10-3 to TRBJ2-1, with 8 bases lining up with TRBD1. CDR1 is ENHRY and CDR2 is SYGVKD in the germline V gene. The length of the CDR3 is 13 residues. The V segment lost 5 bases and the J segment 6 bases; nucleotides outside the gene matches: 3. The DNA of the CDR3 is TGTGCCATCAGTTGGACAGGGTCCAATGAGCAGTTCTTC. It yields the protein CAISWTGSNEQFF.

This clonotype was recorded a few times. In nucleotides, the CDR3 is TGTGCCAGCAGCTCTGTAGGGAGAAAATCTGGGGCCAACGTCCTGACTTTC. Its protein product is CASSSVGRKSGANVLTF. V gene TRBV5-8 combines with J gene TRBJ2-6, with a weak D call TRBD2 (5 bases). CDR3 length: 17 residues. Trimming took off 3 bases at V and 1 base at J, with 14 bases between the two ends. The germline V gene has CDR1 SGHTS and CDR2 YDEGEE.

This clonotype was seen a handful of times. The J gene is TRBJ2-5, the V gene TRBV5-1; 14 nucleotides agree with TRBD2. The CDR3 is made up of 18 amino acids. Germline values: CDR1 SGHRS, CDR2 YFSETQ. V trimming: 0 bases; J trimming: 4 bases; junction bases outside the gene matches: 8. CDR3 residues: CASSLEAGLAGARETQYF. CDR3 nucleotide sequence: TGCGCCAGCAGCTTGGAGGCGGGACTAGCGGGGGCCCGAGAGACCCAGTACTTC.

The chain uses TRBV28 and TRBJ1-4; the D gene is possibly TRBD1 (5 bases). Trimming took 9 bases from V and 5 from J, leaving 16 bases between them. The CDR3 sequence is 14 residues long. CDR1 is MDHEN and CDR2 is SYDVKM in the germline V gene. The CDR3 spells CASGKGLMNEKLFF. CDR3 DNA: TGTGCCAGTGGAAAGGGGTTGATGAATGAAAAACTGTTTTTT. Drawing the rest from reference TRBV28 and TRBJ1-4, the complete variable domain is DVKVTQSSRYLVKRTGEKVFLECVQDMDHENMFWYRQDPGLGLRLIYFSYDVKMKEKGDIPEGYSVSREKKERFSLILESASTNQTSMYLCASGKGLMNEKLFFGSGTQLSVL.

The genes are TRBV19 and TRBJ2-2, with 13 nucleotides matching TRBD2. Trimming cost V 3 bases and J 4 bases; bases outside gene matches: 8. This CDR3 has 18 residues. Germline V lookup: CDR1 LNHDA, CDR2 SQIVND (reference sequence). The CDR3 loop reads CASSITSGGAAGTGELFF. CDR3 DNA sequence: TGTGCCAGTAGTATTACTAGCGGGGGGGCCGCGGGCACCGGGGAGCTGTTTTTT.